This T cell receptor beta chain originates from a study of tumor-infiltrating lymphocytes in oesophageal squamous cell carcinoma. This clonotype is labeled as medium-sized (0.01 to 0.1%). V was trimmed by 1 base and J by 0 bases, leaving 13 bases between them. CDR3 length equals 18 residues. TCRdb analysed the PCR reads with MiXCR anew, one entry per CDR3 protein. This sample yields fewer than 6,500 distinct CDR3 sequences, of which more than 14% are seen a single time; approximately 15% belongs to the top ten. The chain links TRBV12-3 or TRBV12-4 to TRBJ2-6, with D perhaps being TRBD1 or TRBD2 (6 bases each). The sequenced sample was esophageal tumor tissue. This receptor was obtained from a male donor with esophageal squamous cell carcinoma. CDR3 in amino acids: CASSLVGGPNSGANVLTF. CDR3 sequence (DNA): TGTGCCAGCAGTTTAGTTGGGGGGCCCAACTCTGGGGCCAACGTCCTGACTTTC.